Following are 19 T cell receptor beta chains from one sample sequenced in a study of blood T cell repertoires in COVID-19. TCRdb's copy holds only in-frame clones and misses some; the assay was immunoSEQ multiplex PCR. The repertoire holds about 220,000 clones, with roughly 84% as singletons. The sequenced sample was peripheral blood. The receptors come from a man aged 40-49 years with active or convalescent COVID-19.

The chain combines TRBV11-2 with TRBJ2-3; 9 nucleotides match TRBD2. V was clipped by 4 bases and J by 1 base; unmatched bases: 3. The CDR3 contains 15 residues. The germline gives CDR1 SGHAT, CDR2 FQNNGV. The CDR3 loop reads CASSYRTSGTDTQYF. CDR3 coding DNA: TGTGCCAGCAGCTATCGGACTAGCGGCACAGATACGCAGTATTTT.

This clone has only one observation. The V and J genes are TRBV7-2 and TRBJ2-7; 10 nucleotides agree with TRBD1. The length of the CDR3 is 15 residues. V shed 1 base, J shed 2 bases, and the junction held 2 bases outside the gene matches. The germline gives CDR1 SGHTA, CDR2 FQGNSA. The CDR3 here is CASSLEGTGAYEQYF. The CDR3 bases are TGTGCCAGCAGCTTAGAAGGGACAGGGGCCTACGAGCAGTACTTC.

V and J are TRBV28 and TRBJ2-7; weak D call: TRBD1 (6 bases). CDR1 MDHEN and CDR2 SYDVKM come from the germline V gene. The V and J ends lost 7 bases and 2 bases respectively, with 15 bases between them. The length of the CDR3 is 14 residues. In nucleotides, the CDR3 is TGTGCCAGCACCGTTCCTGACAGGACCTACGAGCAGTACTTC. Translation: CASTVPDRTYEQYF.

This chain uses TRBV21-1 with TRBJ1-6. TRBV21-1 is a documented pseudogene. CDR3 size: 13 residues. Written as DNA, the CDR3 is TGTGCCAGCAGCAAAGTTGAGGAATCACCCCTCCACTTT. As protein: CASSKVEESPLHF.

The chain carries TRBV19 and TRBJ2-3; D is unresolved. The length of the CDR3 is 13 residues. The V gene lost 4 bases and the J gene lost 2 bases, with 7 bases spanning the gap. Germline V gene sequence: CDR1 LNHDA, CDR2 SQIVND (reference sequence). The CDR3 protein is CASSSSSTDTQYF. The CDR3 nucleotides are TGTGCCAGTAGTAGTAGCTCCACAGATACGCAGTATTTT.

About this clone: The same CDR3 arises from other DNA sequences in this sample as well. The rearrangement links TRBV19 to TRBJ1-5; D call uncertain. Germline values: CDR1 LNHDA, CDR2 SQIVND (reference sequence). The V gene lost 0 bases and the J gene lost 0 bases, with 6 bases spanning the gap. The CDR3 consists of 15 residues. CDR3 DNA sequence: TGTGCCAGTAGTATAGACCGTTATAGCAATCAGCCCCAGCATTTT. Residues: CASSIDRYSNQPQHF.

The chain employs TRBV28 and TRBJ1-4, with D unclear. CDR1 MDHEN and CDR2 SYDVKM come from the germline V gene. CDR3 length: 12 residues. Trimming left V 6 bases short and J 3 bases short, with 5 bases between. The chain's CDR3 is CASSGSNEKLFF. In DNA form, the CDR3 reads TGTGCCAGCAGCGGGTCTAATGAAAAACTGTTTTTT.

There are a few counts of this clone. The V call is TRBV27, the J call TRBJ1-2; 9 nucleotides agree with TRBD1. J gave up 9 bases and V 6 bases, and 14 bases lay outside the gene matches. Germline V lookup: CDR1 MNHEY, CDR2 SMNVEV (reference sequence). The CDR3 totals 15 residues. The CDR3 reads CASRSSTGGARSYTF. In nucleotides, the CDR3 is TGTGCCAGCAGATCTTCTACAGGGGGCGCACGAAGCTACACCTTC.

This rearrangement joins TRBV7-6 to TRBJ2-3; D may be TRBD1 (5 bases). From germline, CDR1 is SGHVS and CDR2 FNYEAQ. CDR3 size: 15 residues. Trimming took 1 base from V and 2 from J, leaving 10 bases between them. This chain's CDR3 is CASSLGPGNTDTQYF. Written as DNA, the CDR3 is TGTGCCAGCAGCTTAGGTCCAGGGAACACAGATACGCAGTATTTT.

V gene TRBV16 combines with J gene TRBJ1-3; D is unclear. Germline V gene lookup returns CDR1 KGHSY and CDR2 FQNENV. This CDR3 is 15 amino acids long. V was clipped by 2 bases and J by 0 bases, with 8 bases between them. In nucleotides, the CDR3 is TGTGCCAGCAGCCAAGACTTCAGCTCTGGAAACACCATATATTTT. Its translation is CASSQDFSSGNTIYF.

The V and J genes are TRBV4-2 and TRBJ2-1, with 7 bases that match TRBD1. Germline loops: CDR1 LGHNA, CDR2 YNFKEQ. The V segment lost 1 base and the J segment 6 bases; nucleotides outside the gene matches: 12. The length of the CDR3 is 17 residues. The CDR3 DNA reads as TGTGCCAGCAGCCAAGGGGCGGGCAGGGGGAATGGCAATGAGCAGTTCTTC. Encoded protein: CASSQGAGRGNGNEQFF.

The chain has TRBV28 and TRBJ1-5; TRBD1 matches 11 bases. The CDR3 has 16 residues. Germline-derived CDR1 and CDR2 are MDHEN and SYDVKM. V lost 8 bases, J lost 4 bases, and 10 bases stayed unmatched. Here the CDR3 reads CASGRWRDRGNQPQHF. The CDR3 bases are TGTGCCAGCGGACGTTGGAGGGACAGGGGGAATCAGCCCCAGCATTTT.

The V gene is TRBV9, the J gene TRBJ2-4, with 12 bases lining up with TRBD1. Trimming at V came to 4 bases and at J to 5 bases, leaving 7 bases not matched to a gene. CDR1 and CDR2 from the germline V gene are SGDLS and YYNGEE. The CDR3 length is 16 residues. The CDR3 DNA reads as TGTGCCAGCAGCCCCTCGGGACAGGGGGCGCAAAACATTCAGTACTTC. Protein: CASSPSGQGAQNIQYF.

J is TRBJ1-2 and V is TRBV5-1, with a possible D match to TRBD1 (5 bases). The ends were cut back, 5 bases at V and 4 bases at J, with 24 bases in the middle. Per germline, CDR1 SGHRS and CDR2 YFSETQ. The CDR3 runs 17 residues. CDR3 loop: CASRSSGTGRASYGYTF. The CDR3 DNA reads TGCGCCAGCAGATCGAGCGGGACGGGGCGTGCTTCCTATGGCTACACCTTC.

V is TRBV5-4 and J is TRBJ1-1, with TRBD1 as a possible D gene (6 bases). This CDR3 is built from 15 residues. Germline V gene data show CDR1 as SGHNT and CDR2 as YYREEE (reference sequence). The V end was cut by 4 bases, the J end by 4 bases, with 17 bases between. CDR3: CASSEDSLGVTEAFF. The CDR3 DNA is TGTGCCAGCAGCGAGGACAGCTTAGGGGTCACTGAAGCTTTCTTT.

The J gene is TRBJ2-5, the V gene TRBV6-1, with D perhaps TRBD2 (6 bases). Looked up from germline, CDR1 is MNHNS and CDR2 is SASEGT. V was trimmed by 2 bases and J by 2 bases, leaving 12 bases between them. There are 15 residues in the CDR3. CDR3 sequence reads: CASSEPGTRQETQYF. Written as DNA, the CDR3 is TGTGCCAGCAGTGAACCCGGGACTCGACAAGAGACCCAGTACTTC.

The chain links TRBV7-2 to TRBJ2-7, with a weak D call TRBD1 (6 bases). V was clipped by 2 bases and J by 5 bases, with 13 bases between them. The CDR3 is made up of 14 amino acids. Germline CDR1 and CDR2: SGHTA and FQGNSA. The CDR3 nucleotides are TGTGCCAGCAGCTTACCAGGGACAAGCCACGAGCAGTACTTC. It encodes CASSLPGTSHEQYF. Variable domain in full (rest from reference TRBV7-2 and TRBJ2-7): GAGVSQSPSNKVTEKGKDVELRCDPISGHTALYWYRQSLGQGLEFLIYFQGNSAPDKSGLPSDRFSAERTGGSVSTLTIQRTQQEDSAVYLCASSLPGTSHEQYFGPGTRLTVT.

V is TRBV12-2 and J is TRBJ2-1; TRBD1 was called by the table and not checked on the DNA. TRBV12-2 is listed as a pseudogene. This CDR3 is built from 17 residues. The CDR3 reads CASRLAKEQGMEDEQFF. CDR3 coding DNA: TGTGCAAGTCGCTTAGCTAAAGAACAGGGGATGGAGGATGAGCAGTTCTTC.

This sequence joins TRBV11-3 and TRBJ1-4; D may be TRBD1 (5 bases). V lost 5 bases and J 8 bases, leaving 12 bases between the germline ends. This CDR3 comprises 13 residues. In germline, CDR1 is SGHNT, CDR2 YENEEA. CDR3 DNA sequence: TGTGCCAGCAGCCGGGGGGGTAACGAAAAACTGTTTTTT. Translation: CASSRGGNEKLFF.